The 13 T cell receptor beta chains given below trace back to one sample, sequenced in a study of regulatory T cells in long-lasting Graves disease. Construction of the TCR beta libraries employed iRepertoire HTBI primers in conjunction with Arm-PCR of CDR3 regions. TCRdb redid the calling of the multiplex PCR reads with MiXCR, one entry per CDR3 protein. The sample lists about 430,000 distinct CDR3 sequences, 21% occurring once. Described time point: persistent/refractory GD, antithyroid drugs over 5 years with positive TRAb. RNA from PBMCs was the source of the TCR library. Sequencing was performed on peripheral blood mononuclear cells (PBMCs), taken when the disease was refractory, from a patient treated with antithyroid drugs. These receptors were collected from a female donor with Graves disease.

This sequence joins TRBV20-1 and TRBJ2-7; TRBD2 aligns across 7 bases. The length of the CDR3 is 15 residues. Looked up from germline, CDR1 is DFQATT and CDR2 is SNEGSKA (reference sequence). The ends lost 3 bases at V and 7 bases at J; junction bases unmatched: 15. CDR3 sequence: CSARGPRGGRREQYF. CDR3 nucleotide sequence: TGCAGTGCTAGGGGCCCGAGGGGAGGGCGGCGGGAGCAGTACTTC.

This clonotype came up many times. This chain uses TRBV2 with TRBJ1-1; no definite D call. Trimming cost V 3 bases and J 2 bases, with 10 bases left between them. CDR3 size: 14 residues. Germline CDR1 and CDR2: SNHLY and FYNNEI. The CDR3 loop reads CASSDPDANTEAFF. The CDR3 region has the DNA TGTGCCAGCAGTGACCCGGATGCTAACACTGAAGCTTTCTTT.

This clonotype was counted at least ten times. V is TRBV2 and J is TRBJ2-7, with 13 bases identical to TRBD2. Germline V gene data show CDR1 as SNHLY and CDR2 as FYNNEI. With 6 bases clipped from V and 5 bases from J, the junction kept 4 bases outside the gene matches. The CDR3 has 14 residues. The CDR3 region is CASRPGTSGDEQYF. The CDR3 DNA sequence: TGTGCCAGCAGACCTGGGACTAGCGGGGACGAGCAGTACTTC.

There are many counts of this clonotype. The chain uses TRBV15 and TRBJ1-5; D gene unclear. The CDR3 sequence is 15 residues long. V lost 0 bases to trimming and J lost 7 bases, with 13 bases between them. Germline V lookup: CDR1 LNHNV, CDR2 YYDKDF (reference sequence). This CDR3 reads CATSRDRGLSQPQHF. CDR3 nucleotides: TGTGCCACCAGCAGAGATCGGGGATTGTCACAGCCCCAGCATTTT.

The table lists this clonotype with many counts. The CDR3 loop reads CAISEYGERTEAFF. The CDR3 DNA follows: TGTGCCATCAGTGAGTATGGGGAACGCACTGAAGCTTTCTTT. The chain has TRBV10-3 and TRBJ1-1; D ambiguous. The CDR3 spans 14 residues. V was trimmed by 1 base and J by 4 bases, leaving 10 bases between them. From germline, CDR1 is ENHRY and CDR2 SYGVKD.

This clonotype was seen repeatedly, ten times or more. The genes are TRBV3-1 and TRBJ1-5, with TRBD1 as a possible D gene (5 bases). V shed 1 base and J shed 1 base, with 5 bases lying between them. Germline-derived CDR1 and CDR2 are LGHDT and YNNKEL (reference sequence). The CDR3 extends over 14 amino acids. CDR3 sequence (DNA): TGTGCCAGCAGCCAAGGGGACAGCAATCAGCCCCAGCATTTT. Translation gives CASSQGDSNQPQHF.

With regard to this clonotype: Germline is not matched at one junction end, which may reflect a read error. CDR3 DNA: TGTGCCGGCAGTCCGGGATGGAGCACCGGGGAGCTGTTTTTT. It encodes CAGSPGWSTGELFF. V is TRBV27 and J is TRBJ2-2; maybe TRBD2 (5 bases). CDR1 and CDR2 (germline): MNHEY, SMNVEV (reference sequence). The CDR3 is 14 amino acids.

This clonotype was seen repeatedly, ten times or more. This chain connects TRBV15 to TRBJ2-7; tentatively, D is TRBD1 (6 bases). Germline CDR1 LNHNV, CDR2 YYDKDF (reference sequence). The CDR3 has 14 residues. Trimming removed 5 bases from V and 5 bases from J, with 16 bases in between. CDR3 nucleotides: TGTGCCACCAGCTCCAACAGGGTGATGGACGAGCAGTACTTC. Its translation is CATSSNRVMDEQYF. Variable domain in full (rest from reference TRBV15 and TRBJ2-7): DAMVIQNPRYQVTQFGKPVTLSCSQTLNHNVMYWYQQKSSQAPKLLFHYYDKDFNNEADTPDNFQSRRPNTSFCFLDIRSPGLGDTAMYLCATSSNRVMDEQYFGPGTRLTVT.

This chain joins TRBV19 and TRBJ1-4, with 8 bases lining up with TRBD1. The CDR3 runs 16 residues. Germline-derived CDR1 and CDR2 are LNHDA and SQIVND (reference sequence). The ends lost 4 bases at V and 3 bases at J; junction bases unmatched: 7. The CDR3 region has the DNA TGTGCCAGTAGTAGGGCAGGGGGCCCGGCTAATGAAAAACTGTTTTTT. Protein: CASSRAGGPANEKLFF.

The chain uses TRBV7-9 and TRBJ2-5; no clear D. Germline V gene data show CDR1 as SEHNR and CDR2 as FQNEAQ (reference sequence). V gave up 5 bases and J gave up 3 bases, with 16 bases separating them. CDR3 length: 15 amino acids. In DNA form, the CDR3 reads TGTGCCAGCAGCCCCTCCAGCATACCCAAAGAGACCCAGTACTTC. Protein sequence: CASSPSSIPKETQYF.

At least ten counts were recorded for this clonotype. This chain connects TRBV27 to TRBJ1-1; D possibly corresponds to TRBD1 (5 bases). Germline values: CDR1 MNHEY, CDR2 SMNVEV (reference sequence). The CDR3 runs 14 residues. Deletions cut 3 bases from V and 1 base from J, with 9 bases between. The CDR3 here is CASSFGGANTEAFF. In DNA, the CDR3 is TGTGCCAGCAGTTTCGGTGGGGCGAACACTGAAGCTTTCTTT.

This clonotype was observed many times. The rearrangement uses TRBV19 and TRBJ1-1; 8 nucleotides align to TRBD1. V shed 10 bases and J 1 base; nucleotides not matched to a gene: 5. CDR1 LNHDA and CDR2 SQIVND come from the germline V gene (reference sequence). The length of the CDR3 is 13 residues. DNA of the CDR3: TGTGCCACTAATACAGGGGGGAACACTGAAGCTTTCTTT. This translates into CATNTGGNTEAFF.

This clonotype was seen many times. The V and J genes are TRBV10-3 and TRBJ2-5, with unresolved D. Trimming shortened V by 2 bases and J by 7 bases, and 8 bases separated the two germline ends. The germline V gene encodes CDR1 ENHRY and CDR2 SYGVKD. The CDR3 sequence is 12 residues long. CDR3 nucleotide sequence: TGTGCCATCAGTGAGGCCTCAGGGACCCAGTACTTC. Translating gives CAISEASGTQYF.